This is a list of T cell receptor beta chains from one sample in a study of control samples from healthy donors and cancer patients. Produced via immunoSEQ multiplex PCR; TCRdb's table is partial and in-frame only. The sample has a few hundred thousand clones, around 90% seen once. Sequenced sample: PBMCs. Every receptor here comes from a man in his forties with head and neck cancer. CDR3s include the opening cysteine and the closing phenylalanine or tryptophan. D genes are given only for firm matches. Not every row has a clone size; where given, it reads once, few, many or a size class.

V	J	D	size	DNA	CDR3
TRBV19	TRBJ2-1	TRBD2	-	TGTGCCAGTAGTATATTAGCGGGGGGGCAGAGCAATGAGCAGTTCTTC	CASSILAGGQSNEQFF
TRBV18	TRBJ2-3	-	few	TGTGCCAGCTCACCAAATTTAGGGACTCGCACAGATACGCAGTATTTT	CASSPNLGTRTDTQYF
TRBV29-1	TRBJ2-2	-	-	TGCAGCGCTGGGAGCGGATTAGTCACCGGGGAGCTGTTTTTT	CSAGSGLVTGELFF
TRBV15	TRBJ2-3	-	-	TGTGCCACCAGCAGAGCGGGAGGCACAGATACGCAGTATTTT	CATSRAGGTDTQYF
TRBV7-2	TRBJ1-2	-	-	TGTGCCAGCAGCTTTTGGGGAAGGGGGAGGGGAAACTATGGCTACACCTTC	CASSFWGRGRGNYGYTF
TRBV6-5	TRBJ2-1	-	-	TGTGCCAGCAGTTACTCACGGACTTACAATGAGCAGTTCTTC	CASSYSRTYNEQFF
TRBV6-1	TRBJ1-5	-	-	TGTGCCAGCAGTGAAGCCCCCCGGGCTAATCAGCCCCAGCATTTT	CASSEAPRANQPQHF
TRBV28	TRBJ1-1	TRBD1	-	TGTGCCAGCATCCCTAGGGGACAGGGGGCTCAGGGCACTGAAGCTTTCTTT	CASIPRGQGAQGTEAFF
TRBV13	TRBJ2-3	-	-	TGTGCCACTCGGGACCTAGTTACAGATACGCAGTATTTT	CATRDLVTDTQYF
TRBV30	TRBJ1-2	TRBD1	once	TGTGCCTGGAGTGTAGGGGCAGGGGGAGTGTATGGCTACACCTTC	CAWSVGAGGVYGYTF
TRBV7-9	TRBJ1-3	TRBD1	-	TGTGCCAGCAGCCAGGGGGCTGGAAACACCATATATTTT	CASSQGAGNTIYF
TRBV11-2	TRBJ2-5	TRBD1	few	TGTGCCAGCAGCTTACTGGCAGGGGGCATGGAAGAGACCCAGTACTTC	CASSLLAGGMEETQYF
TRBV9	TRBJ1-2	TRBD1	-	TGTGCCAGCAGCACCCGATCACAGGGGGCGCTTGGCTACACCTTC	CASSTRSQGALGYTF
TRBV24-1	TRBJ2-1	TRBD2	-	TGTGCCACCAGTGATGCGGGACTAGCGGAACCGGACAATGAGCAGTTCTTC	CATSDAGLAEPDNEQFF